This TCR beta chain was identified in a study of T cell repertoires in ileal Crohn's disease. General study points: Every patient over 26.8% clonality showed endoscopic recurrence.

On this clone itself: Its target is unknown.

Assay used: immunoSEQ multiplex PCR; TCRdb lists only in-frame clones, some missing. The data show around 6,000 clones, with about 76% seen just once and approximately 17% held by the top ten. Germline V gene data show CDR1 as SGHVS and CDR2 as FNYEAQ. The V end lost 5 bases, the J end lost 6 bases, and 17 bases lay between the germline ends. The length of the CDR3 is 14 residues. Included were adult ileal or ileocolonic Crohn's patients indicated for ileocolonic resection. The sequencing sample was made of ileal tissue. This chain connects TRBV7-6 to TRBJ2-7; D possibly corresponds to TRBD1 (6 bases). This clonotype was sampled from an adult with Crohn's disease. The CDR3 nucleotides read TGTGCCAGCAGCCCAGTGGACAGAGGCGCCGAGCAGTACTTC. Its protein product is CASSPVDRGAEQYF.